The 25 T cell receptor beta chains presented below share a single source sample, sequenced in a study of shared clonotypes between healthy human individuals. Naive CD8 cells lacked CD45RO and underwent positive selection for CCR7, leaving out terminally differentiated effector memory CD45RA+ cells. TCRdb keeps only in-frame clones here, not all; method: immunoSEQ multiplex PCR. The data hold hundreds of thousands of clones, with approximately 96% observed a single time. Sequencing used naive CD8+ T cells sorted from blood. The receptors come from a woman in her 30s in good health.

The V call is TRBV7-9, the J call TRBJ1-5; D is undetermined. V was clipped by 0 bases and J by 0 bases, with 12 bases between them. The CDR3 runs to 17 residues. Germline assignment: CDR1 SEHNR and CDR2 FQNEAQ (reference sequence). The CDR3 DNA is TGTGCCAGCAGCTTAGCCTTCGGACCGTTTAGCAATCAGCCCCAGCATTTT. Amino acids: CASSLAFGPFSNQPQHF.

The chain carries TRBV9 and TRBJ2-1, with 10 bases fitting TRBD2. The CDR3 extends over 15 amino acids. J was trimmed by 7 bases and V by 3 bases; bases with no gene match: 7. Germline CDR1 is SGDLS and CDR2 is YYNGEE. The DNA for the CDR3 is TGTGCCAGCAGCGCATGGGGACTAGCGTCTAATGAGCAGTTCTTC. Residues: CASSAWGLASNEQFF.

J is TRBJ2-7 and V is TRBV5-1; TRBD1 or TRBD2 may be the D gene (5 bases each). The CDR3 covers 15 residues. The V gene lost 4 bases and the J gene lost 4 bases, with 18 bases spanning the gap. Germline V gene sequence: CDR1 SGHRS, CDR2 YFSETQ. CDR3 protein: CASSATGTDTYEQYF. Here the CDR3 DNA reads TGCGCCAGCAGCGCCACCGGGACCGATACGTACGAGCAGTACTTC.

The rearrangement joins TRBV11-2 to TRBJ1-4, with D uncertain. Germline V gene sequence: CDR1 SGHAT, CDR2 FQNNGV. The CDR3 is 13 residues long. V lost 5 bases to trimming and J lost 4 bases, with 8 bases between them. The CDR3 region has the DNA TGTGCCAGCAGCCCCACCTATAATGAAAAACTGTTTTTT. This encodes CASSPTYNEKLFF.

The chain combines TRBV19 with TRBJ2-3; 12 bases agree with TRBD2. The germline gives CDR1 LNHDA, CDR2 SQIVND (reference sequence). This CDR3 spans 18 amino acids. J gave up 1 base and V 7 bases, and 12 bases lay outside the gene matches. CDR3 nucleotide sequence: TGTGCCAGTACAACTCCGGGACTAGCGGGTTCCGGCACAGATACGCAGTATTTT. Its translation is CASTTPGLAGSGTDTQYF.

The rearrangement joins TRBV28 to TRBJ2-7; D is unresolved. The V gene lost 3 bases and the J gene lost 2 bases, with 11 bases spanning the gap. Germline CDR1 MDHEN, CDR2 SYDVKM. The CDR3 is 14 amino acids. CDR3 region: CASSFNDGAYEQYF. CDR3 sequence (DNA): TGTGCCAGCAGTTTCAACGACGGTGCCTACGAGCAGTACTTC.

The chain carries TRBV28 and TRBJ2-7, with D hard to call. Trimming stripped 6 bases from V and 5 bases from J, with 17 bases between. The CDR3 spans 14 residues. Germline CDR1 MDHEN, CDR2 SYDVKM. CDR3 residues: CASRFGQLAHEQYF. The CDR3 region has the DNA TGTGCCAGCAGATTCGGCCAGCTTGCCCACGAGCAGTACTTC.

The chain has TRBV19 and TRBJ2-1, with 7 bases matching TRBD2. The CDR3 covers 16 residues. The junction had 7 bases not matched to a gene; V was cut back by 2 bases and J by 3 bases. CDR1 is LNHDA, CDR2 SQIVND, per germline (reference sequence). CDR3 sequence (DNA): TGTGCCAGTAGTATAAACAGCGGGGCATTCTACAATGAGCAGTTCTTC. As protein: CASSINSGAFYNEQFF.

About this clone itself: The sample contains more than one DNA sequence encoding this CDR3. The rearrangement links TRBV2 to TRBJ2-1; perhaps TRBD1 as D (6 bases). Trimming cost V 3 bases and J 1 base, with 7 bases left between them. The germline CDR1 and CDR2 sequences are SNHLY and FYNNEI. The CDR3 covers 14 residues. This chain's CDR3 is CASSDRGSYNEQFF. Here the CDR3 DNA reads TGTGCCAGCAGTGACAGGGGTTCCTACAATGAGCAGTTCTTC.

Worth noting for this clone: The same CDR3 can be traced to other DNA sequences in this sample. The CDR3 DNA follows: TGTGCCAGCAGTCTGATCGGGGATACGCAGTATTTT. It is translated as CASSLIGDTQYF. This rearrangement joins TRBV27 to TRBJ2-3, with no clear D. Trimming removed 5 bases at V and 6 bases at J, with 9 bases between. This CDR3 contains 12 residues. Germline values: CDR1 MNHEY, CDR2 SMNVEV (reference sequence).

The table lists this clone with a count of one. V is TRBV25-1 and J is TRBJ1-6; D uncertain. CDR1 is MGHDK, CDR2 SYGVNS, per germline. The V end was cut by 5 bases, the J end by 10 bases, with 12 bases between. The CDR3 extends over 13 amino acids. This CDR3 is CASSNFDGSPLHF. Written as DNA, the CDR3 is TGTGCCAGCAGTAACTTTGACGGCTCACCCCTCCACTTT. The whole variable domain, filled in from reference TRBV25-1 and TRBJ1-6, reads EADIYQTPRYLVIGTGKKITLECSQTMGHDKMYWYQQDPGMELHLIHYSYGVNSTEKGDLSSESTVSRIRTEHFPLTLESARPSHTSQYLCASSNFDGSPLHFGNGTRLTVT.

This clone came up once. This sample also contains other DNA sequences that code for the same CDR3. The chain joins TRBV19 to TRBJ1-1; D gene uncertain. Trimming stripped 3 bases from V and 5 bases from J, with 10 bases between. This CDR3 contains 13 residues. Germline V lookup: CDR1 LNHDA, CDR2 SQIVND (reference sequence). CDR3 nucleotide sequence: TGTGCCAGTAGTATTTGGGGAGGGACTGAAGCTTTCTTT. It translates to CASSIWGGTEAFF.

The chain joins TRBV7-9 to TRBJ2-7, with 15 positions matching TRBD2. The CDR3 length is 16 residues. Germline CDR1 SEHNR, CDR2 FQNEAQ (reference sequence). V was clipped by 3 bases and J by 5 bases; unmatched bases: 5. The CDR3, as DNA: TGTGCCAGCAGCTTTGGACTAGCGGGAGGGACAGACGAGCAGTACTTC. Amino acids: CASSFGLAGGTDEQYF.

This clone was recorded only once. CDR3 DNA: TGTGCCAGCAACTTTTTACGGGGCCCTGGGGCCAACGTCCTGACTTTC. Translating gives CASNFLRGPGANVLTF. The chain uses TRBV28 and TRBJ2-6; D is tentatively TRBD1 or TRBD2 (5 bases each). The CDR3 extends over 16 amino acids. Germline loops: CDR1 MDHEN, CDR2 SYDVKM. Trimming took off 7 bases at V and 2 bases at J, with 15 bases between the two ends. Based on the CDR3 plus reference TRBV28 and TRBJ2-6, the full variable domain is DVKVTQSSRYLVKRTGEKVFLECVQDMDHENMFWYRQDPGLGLRLIYFSYDVKMKEKGDIPEGYSVSREKKERFSLILESASTNQTSMYLCASNFLRGPGANVLTFGAGSRLTVL.

The chain has TRBV27 and TRBJ2-7, with a weak D call TRBD1 (5 bases). Per germline, CDR1 MNHEY and CDR2 SMNVEV (reference sequence). CDR3 length: 14 residues. Between the trimmed V and J ends, which lost 2 bases and 4 bases, there was a span of 12 bases. The CDR3 region has the DNA TGTGCCAGCAGTTTAAGGGGAATTGTATACGAGCAGTACTTC. As protein: CASSLRGIVYEQYF.

This clone was seen once. V and J are TRBV27 and TRBJ2-1, with D possibly matching TRBD2 (6 bases). Trimming stripped 3 bases from V and 6 bases from J, with 15 bases between. The CDR3 loop spans 15 amino acids. The germline CDR1 and CDR2 sequences are MNHEY and SMNVEV (reference sequence). The CDR3, as DNA: TGTGCCAGCAGTTTGGGCGATGCGGGGCCCAATGAGCAGTTCTTC. Amino acids: CASSLGDAGPNEQFF.

V gene TRBV7-9 combines with J gene TRBJ2-7, with a possible D match to TRBD1 (6 bases). V shed 2 bases and J shed 4 bases, with 12 bases lying between them. The CDR3 is made up of 14 amino acids. Germline CDR1 and CDR2: SEHNR and FQNEAQ (reference sequence). CDR3 sequence (DNA): TGTGCCAGCAGCTTACAGGGAAGGGGGTACGAGCAGTACTTC. Its protein product is CASSLQGRGYEQYF.

As regards this clone: The identical CDR3 is also encoded by other nucleotide sequences in the sample. CDR3 protein: CASSPRDYNEQFF. The CDR3 region has the DNA TGTGCCAGCAGCCCCCGGGACTACAATGAGCAGTTCTTC. V gene TRBV11-3 combines with J gene TRBJ2-1; D is possibly TRBD2 (5 bases). V was clipped by 5 bases and J by 3 bases, with 8 bases between them. The germline gives CDR1 SGHNT, CDR2 YENEEA. This CDR3 is built from 13 residues.

V is TRBV5-6 and J is TRBJ2-7; D gene ambiguous. CDR1 and CDR2 from the germline V gene are SGHDT and YYEEEE. This CDR3 has 15 residues. Trimming took off 0 bases at V and 0 bases at J, with 10 bases between the two ends. DNA for the CDR3: TGTGCCAGCAGCTTGGCCAGGACGCACTCCTACGAGCAGTACTTC. Encoded protein: CASSLARTHSYEQYF.

The chain employs TRBV9 and TRBJ1-5; D gene unclear. Germline loops: CDR1 SGDLS, CDR2 YYNGEE. The CDR3 runs 15 residues. V shed 4 bases and J shed 1 base, with 12 bases lying between them. The CDR3 sequence: CASSSSGRSNQPQHF. CDR3 nucleotide sequence: TGTGCCAGCAGCTCCAGTGGGAGGAGCAATCAGCCCCAGCATTTT.

The rearrangement uses TRBV28 and TRBJ2-1; 11 positions agree with TRBD2. The CDR3 is 14 residues long. With V trimmed by 4 bases and J by 6 bases, 2 bases remained unmatched. Germline V gene sequence: CDR1 MDHEN, CDR2 SYDVKM. The CDR3 sequence is CASSSTSGANEQFF. In nucleotides, the CDR3 is TGTGCCAGCAGTTCGACTAGCGGGGCCAATGAGCAGTTCTTC.

The chain is built from TRBV14 and TRBJ1-5; D uncertain. CDR1 is SGHDN, CDR2 FVKESK, per germline. The CDR3 extends over 13 amino acids. Trimming stripped 1 base from V and 3 bases from J, with 4 bases between. The CDR3, as DNA: TGTGCCAGCAGCCAAGGATTCAATCAGCCCCAGCATTTT. It specifies CASSQGFNQPQHF.

The rearrangement uses TRBV19 and TRBJ1-2; D gene uncertain. CDR3 length: 11 residues. Germline V gene sequence: CDR1 LNHDA, CDR2 SQIVND (reference sequence). Trimming left V 5 bases short and J 7 bases short, with 8 bases between. This CDR3 is CASSVGFGYTF. The CDR3 coding sequence is TGTGCCAGTAGTGTTGGGTTTGGCTACACCTTC.

This sequence joins TRBV28 and TRBJ2-7, with D possibly being TRBD2 (7 bases). Germline V gene lookup returns CDR1 MDHEN and CDR2 SYDVKM. CDR3 length equals 13 residues. Trimming removed 2 bases from V and 5 bases from J, with 10 bases in between. The CDR3 here is CASSLDGGHEQYF. CDR3 DNA: TGTGCCAGCAGTTTAGACGGGGGGCACGAGCAGTACTTC.

This chain's CDR3 is CASSGAPTEAFF. CDR3 DNA: TGTGCCAGCAGTGGGGCGCCCACTGAAGCTTTCTTT. This chain uses TRBV25-1 with TRBJ1-1; D unresolved. The V gene's germline CDR1 is MGHDK and CDR2 SYGVNS. V shed 4 bases and J shed 4 bases, with 7 bases lying between them. This CDR3 comprises 12 residues.